This TCR beta chain was identified in a study of blood T cells in healthy people across ages. There are 18 residues in the CDR3. Germline V gene sequence: CDR1 SGDLS, CDR2 YYNGEE. V lost 3 bases, J lost 0 bases, and 12 bases stayed unmatched. A J-beta primer mix and a sample-barcoded 5' primer were used in a second PCR of about 7 to 12 cycles. TCRdb used MiXCR to reprocess the 5' RACE reads, holding one entry per CDR3 protein. The table shows about 1.6 million distinct CDR3 sequences, with roughly 32% occurring only once. The genes are TRBV9 and TRBJ1-3, with 7 bases matching TRBD1. The clonotype comes from a woman aged 25 to 39 in good health. The specimen was blood. The CDR3 reads CASSATLTGSSSGNTIYF. CDR3 DNA sequence: TGTGCCAGCAGCGCCACACTGACAGGGTCGAGCTCTGGAAACACCATATATTTT.